Detailed here is one T cell receptor (beta chain). No antigen is known for it. Assay used: immunoSEQ multiplex PCR; TCRdb lists only in-frame clones, some missing. This sample has about 150,000 clones, with 90% found just once. The CDR3 loop spans 14 amino acids. CDR1 is SGHTS, CDR2 YDEGEE, per germline. V shed 4 bases and J shed 6 bases, with 16 bases lying between them. This record comes from a study of T cell responses to AZD1222 COVID-19 vaccine. Study conclusions and caveats: White British ancestry dominated among donors, who included more females, and clonal diversity was possibly underestimated.

The rearrangement links TRBV5-8 to TRBJ1-1; D ambiguous. This TCR derives from an adult in good health. Sequenced material: peripheral blood, taken on day 0 of AZD1222 vaccination. The CDR3 bases are TGTGCCAGCAGCCCGAGGGAAAAGTTCTCTGAAGCTTTCTTT. It yields the protein CASSPREKFSEAFF.